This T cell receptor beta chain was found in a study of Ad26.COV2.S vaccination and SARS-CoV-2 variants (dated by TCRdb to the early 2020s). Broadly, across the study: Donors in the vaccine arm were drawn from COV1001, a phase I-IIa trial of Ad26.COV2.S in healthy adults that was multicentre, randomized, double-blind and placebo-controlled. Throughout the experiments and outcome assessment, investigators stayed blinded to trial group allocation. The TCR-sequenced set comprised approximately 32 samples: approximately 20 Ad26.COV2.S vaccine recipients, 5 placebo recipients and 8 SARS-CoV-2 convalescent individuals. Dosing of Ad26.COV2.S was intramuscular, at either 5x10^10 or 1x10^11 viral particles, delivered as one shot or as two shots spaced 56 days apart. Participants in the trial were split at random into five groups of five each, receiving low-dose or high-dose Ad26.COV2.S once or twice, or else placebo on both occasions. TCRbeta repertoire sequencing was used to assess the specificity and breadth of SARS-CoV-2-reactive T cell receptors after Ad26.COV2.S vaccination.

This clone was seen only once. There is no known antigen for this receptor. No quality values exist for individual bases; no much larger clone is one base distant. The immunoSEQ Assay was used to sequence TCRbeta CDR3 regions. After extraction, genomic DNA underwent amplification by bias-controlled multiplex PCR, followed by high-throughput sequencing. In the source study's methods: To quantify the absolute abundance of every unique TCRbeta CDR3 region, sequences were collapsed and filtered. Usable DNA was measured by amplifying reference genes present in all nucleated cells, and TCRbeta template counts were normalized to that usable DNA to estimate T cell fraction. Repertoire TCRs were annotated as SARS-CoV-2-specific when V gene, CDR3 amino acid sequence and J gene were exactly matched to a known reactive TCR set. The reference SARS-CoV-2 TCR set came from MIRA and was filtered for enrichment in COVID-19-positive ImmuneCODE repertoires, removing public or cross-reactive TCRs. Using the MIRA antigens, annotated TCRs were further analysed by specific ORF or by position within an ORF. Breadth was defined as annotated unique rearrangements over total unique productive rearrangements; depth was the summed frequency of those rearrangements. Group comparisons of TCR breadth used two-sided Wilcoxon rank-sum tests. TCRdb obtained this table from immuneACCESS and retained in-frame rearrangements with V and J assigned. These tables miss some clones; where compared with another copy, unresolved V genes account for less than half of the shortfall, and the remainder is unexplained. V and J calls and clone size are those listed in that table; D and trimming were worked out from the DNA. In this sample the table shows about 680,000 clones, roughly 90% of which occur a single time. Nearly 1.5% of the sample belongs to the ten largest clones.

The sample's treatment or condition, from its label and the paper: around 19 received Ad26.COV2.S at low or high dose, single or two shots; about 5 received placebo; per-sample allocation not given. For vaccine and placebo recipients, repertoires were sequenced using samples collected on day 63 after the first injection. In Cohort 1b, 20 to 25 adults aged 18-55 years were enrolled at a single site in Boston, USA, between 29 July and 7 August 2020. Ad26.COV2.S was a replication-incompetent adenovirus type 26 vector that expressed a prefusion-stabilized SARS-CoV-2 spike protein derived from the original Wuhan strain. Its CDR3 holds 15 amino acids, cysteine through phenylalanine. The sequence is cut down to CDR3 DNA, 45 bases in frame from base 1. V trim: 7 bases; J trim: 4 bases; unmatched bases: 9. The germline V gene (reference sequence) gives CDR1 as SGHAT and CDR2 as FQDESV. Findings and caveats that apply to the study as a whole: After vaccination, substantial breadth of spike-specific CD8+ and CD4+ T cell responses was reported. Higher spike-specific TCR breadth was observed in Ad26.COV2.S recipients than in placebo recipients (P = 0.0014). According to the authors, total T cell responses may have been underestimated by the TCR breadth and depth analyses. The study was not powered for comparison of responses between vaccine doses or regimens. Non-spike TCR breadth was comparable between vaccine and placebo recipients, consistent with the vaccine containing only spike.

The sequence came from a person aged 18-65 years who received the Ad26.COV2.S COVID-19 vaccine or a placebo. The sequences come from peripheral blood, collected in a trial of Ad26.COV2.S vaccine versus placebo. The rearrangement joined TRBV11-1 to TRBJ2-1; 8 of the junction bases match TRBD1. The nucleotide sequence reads TGTGCCAGCACCAACCGGGACAGGCGTTACAATGAGCAGTTCTTC. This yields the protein CASTNRDRRYNEQFF.